This T cell receptor beta chain was identified during a study of shared clonotypes between healthy human individuals. Study results and caveats: Some clonotypes were shared by all four sorted-subset donors, while others were not shared. The non-shared ones had lower generation probabilities than the shared ones. Clonotype sharing across donors was expected to vary with sequencing depth.

Only in-frame clones appear in the TCRdb table, and some are missing; sequencing was by immunoSEQ multiplex PCR. The table lists about 190,000 clones, approximately 61% of them singletons. CD4+ cells underwent separation, giving CD45RA+ naive and CD45RA-negative memory subsets. CDR3 length: 16 residues. Germline CDR1 and CDR2: MGHDK and SYGVNS. V lost 4 bases and J lost 7; bases outside the gene matches: 9. This clone was observed a few times. The antigen remains unidentified. Sequencing was performed on memory CD4+ T cells sorted from blood. Subset denoted: CD45RA-negative fraction. The clonotype originates from a man younger than 45 in good health. This chain connects TRBV25-1 to TRBJ2-1; 11 bases fit TRBD2. The chain's CDR3 is CASSGSGTSGINEQFF. Here the CDR3 DNA reads TGTGCCAGCAGTGGGTCCGGGACTAGCGGCATTAATGAGCAGTTCTTC.